Here is one T cell receptor (beta chain) with its context. The target antigen is unknown. The data originate from a study of cytomegalovirus exposure and HLA in healthy donors. Study observations and caveats: In a later analysis, at a false discovery rate of 0.05, under 20,000 TCR beta sequences were associated with HLA alleles. Trimming of TCR beta V- and J-genes showed a link, identified in a later analysis, to a missense DCLRE1C variant.

Trimming took 4 bases from V and 4 from J, leaving 11 bases between them. The CDR3 runs to 13 residues. Germline CDR1 is SQVTM and CDR2 is ANQGSEA. The primer mix had 60 Vbeta and 13 Jbeta primers. Profiled with immunoSEQ multiplex PCR; TCRdb holds only in-frame clones, not every one. The sample table sets out 150,000 or so clones. This TCR derives from a man younger than 35 in good health and CMV-seronegative. The V and J genes are TRBV29-1 and TRBJ1-3, with TRBD1 as a possible D gene (5 bases). Sequencing was done on a sample of PBMCs. CDR3: CSVVQGSGNTIYF. CDR3 DNA sequence: TGCAGCGTTGTTCAGGGTTCCGGAAACACCATATATTTT. The complete variable domain, with remaining parts taken from reference TRBV29-1 and TRBJ1-3, reads SAVISQKPSRDICQRGTSLTIQCQVDSQVTMMFWYRQQPGQSLTLIATANQGSEATYESGFVIDKFPISRPNLTFSTLTVSNMSPEDSSIYLCSVVQGSGNTIYFGEGSWLTVV.